This T cell receptor beta chain was sequenced for a study of STAT5B mutations in CD4+ large granular lymphocyte leukemia. Only in-frame clones appear in the TCRdb table, and some are missing; sequencing was by immunoSEQ multiplex PCR. Among 31,000 or so clones listed, about 70% were seen once. Points from the study as a whole: 8/27 top patient clones versus 2/35 control clones were TRBV06-family. Without putative leukemic clones, patient CD4-sorted repertoires remained more clonal than healthy CD4+ repertoires.

About this clone itself: Its antigen is as yet unknown.

The CDR3 has 13 residues. The V end lost 3 bases, the J end lost 7 bases, and 12 bases lay between the germline ends. From germline, CDR1 is LNHDA and CDR2 SQIVND (reference sequence). Sequenced material: CD4+ T cells from blood buffy coats. The genes are TRBV19 and TRBJ1-1; D is possibly TRBD1 (5 bases). The TCR was taken from a human donor in good health. DNA of the CDR3: TGTGCCAGTAGTATGTTCAGGGAAGGTGAAGCTTTCTTT. It codes for CASSMFREGEAFF.